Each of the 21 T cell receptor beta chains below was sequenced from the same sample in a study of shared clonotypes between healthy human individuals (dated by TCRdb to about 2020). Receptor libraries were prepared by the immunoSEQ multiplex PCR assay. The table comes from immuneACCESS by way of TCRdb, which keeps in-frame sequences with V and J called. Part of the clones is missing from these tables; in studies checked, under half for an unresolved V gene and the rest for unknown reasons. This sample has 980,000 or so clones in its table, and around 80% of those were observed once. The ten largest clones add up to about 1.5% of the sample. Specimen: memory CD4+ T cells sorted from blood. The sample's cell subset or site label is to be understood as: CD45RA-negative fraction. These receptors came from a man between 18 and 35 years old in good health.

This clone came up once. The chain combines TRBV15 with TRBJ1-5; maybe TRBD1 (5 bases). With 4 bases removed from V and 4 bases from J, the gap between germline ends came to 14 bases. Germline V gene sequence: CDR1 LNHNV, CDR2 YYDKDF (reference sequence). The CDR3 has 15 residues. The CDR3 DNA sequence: TGTGCCACCAGCATACAGGATGGAGGGAATCAGCCCCAGCATTTT. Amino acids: CATSIQDGGNQPQHF.

The CDR3 region is CASTPTLGADTQYF. DNA for the CDR3: TGCGCCAGCACCCCCACTCTGGGTGCAGATACGCAGTATTTT. The chain joins TRBV5-1 to TRBJ2-3; no clear D. This CDR3 has 14 amino acids. CDR1 and CDR2 (germline): SGHRS, YFSETQ. Trimming removed 6 bases from V and 4 bases from J, with 15 bases in between.

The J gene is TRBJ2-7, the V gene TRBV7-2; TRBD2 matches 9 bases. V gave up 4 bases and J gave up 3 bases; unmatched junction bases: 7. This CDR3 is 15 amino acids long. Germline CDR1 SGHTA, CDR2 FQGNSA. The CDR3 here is CASSSGLARGYEQYF. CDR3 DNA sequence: TGTGCCAGCAGCTCTGGACTAGCGCGAGGCTACGAGCAGTACTTC. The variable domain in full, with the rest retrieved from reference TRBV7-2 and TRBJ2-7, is GAGVSQSPSNKVTEKGKDVELRCDPISGHTALYWYRQSLGQGLEFLIYFQGNSAPDKSGLPSDRFSAERTGGSVSTLTIQRTQQEDSAVYLCASSSGLARGYEQYFGPGTRLTVT.

The CDR3: CASSPPGQAGTNEKLFF. CDR3 sequence (DNA): TGTGCCAGCTCACCACCAGGGCAGGCGGGAACTAATGAAAAACTGTTTTTT. This rearrangement joins TRBV18 to TRBJ1-4; no firm D call. The CDR3 extends over 17 amino acids. V shed 0 bases and J shed 1 base, with 12 bases lying between them. Germline values: CDR1 KGHSH, CDR2 LQKENI.

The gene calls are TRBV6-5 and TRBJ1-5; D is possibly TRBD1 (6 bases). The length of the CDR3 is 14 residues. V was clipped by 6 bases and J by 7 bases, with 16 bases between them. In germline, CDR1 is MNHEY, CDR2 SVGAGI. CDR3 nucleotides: TGTGCCAGCAGGCCGCAGGGGTTGGGGCAGCCCCAGCATTTT. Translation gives CASRPQGLGQPQHF.

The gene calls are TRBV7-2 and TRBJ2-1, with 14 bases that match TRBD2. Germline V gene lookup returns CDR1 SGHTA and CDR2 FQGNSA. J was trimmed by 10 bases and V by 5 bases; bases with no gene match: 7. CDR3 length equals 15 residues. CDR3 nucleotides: TGTGCCAGCAGCGGACCGGGACTAGCGGGAGTGGAGCAGTTCTTC. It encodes CASSGPGLAGVEQFF. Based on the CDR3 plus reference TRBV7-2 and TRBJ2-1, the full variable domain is GAGVSQSPSNKVTEKGKDVELRCDPISGHTALYWYRQSLGQGLEFLIYFQGNSAPDKSGLPSDRFSAERTGGSVSTLTIQRTQQEDSAVYLCASSGPGLAGVEQFFGPGTRLTVL.

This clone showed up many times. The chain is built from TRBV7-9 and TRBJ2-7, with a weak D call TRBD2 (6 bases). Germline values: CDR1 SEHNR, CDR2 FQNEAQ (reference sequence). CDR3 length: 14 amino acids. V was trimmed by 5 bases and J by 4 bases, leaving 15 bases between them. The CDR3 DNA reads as TGTGCCAGCAGCCCCGGAGGGAGTTGGTACGAGCAGTACTTC. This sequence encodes CASSPGGSWYEQYF.

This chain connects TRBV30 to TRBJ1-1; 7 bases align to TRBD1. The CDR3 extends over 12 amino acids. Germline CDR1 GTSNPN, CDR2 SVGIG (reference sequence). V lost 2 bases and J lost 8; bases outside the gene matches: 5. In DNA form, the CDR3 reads TGTGCCTGGAGTAGAGACAGGGTCGAAGCTTTCTTT. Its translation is CAWSRDRVEAFF.

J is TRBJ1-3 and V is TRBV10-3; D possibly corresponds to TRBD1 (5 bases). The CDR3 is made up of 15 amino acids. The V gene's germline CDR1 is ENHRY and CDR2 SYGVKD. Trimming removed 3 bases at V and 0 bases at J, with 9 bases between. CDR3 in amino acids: CAISDPGSSGNTIYF. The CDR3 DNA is TGTGCCATCAGTGACCCAGGGAGCTCTGGAAACACCATATATTTT.

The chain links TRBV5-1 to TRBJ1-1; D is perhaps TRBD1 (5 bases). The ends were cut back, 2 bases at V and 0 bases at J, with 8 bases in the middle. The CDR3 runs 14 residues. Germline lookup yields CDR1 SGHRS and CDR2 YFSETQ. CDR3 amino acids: CASSFGGVNTEAFF. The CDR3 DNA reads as TGCGCCAGCAGCTTCGGGGGGGTGAACACTGAAGCTTTCTTT.

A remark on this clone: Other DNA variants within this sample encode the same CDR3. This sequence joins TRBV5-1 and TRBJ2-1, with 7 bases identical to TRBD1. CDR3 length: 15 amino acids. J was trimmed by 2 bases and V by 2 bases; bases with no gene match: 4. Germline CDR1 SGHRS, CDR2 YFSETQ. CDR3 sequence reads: CASSLAGGTYNEQFF. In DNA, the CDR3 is TGCGCCAGCAGCTTAGCAGGGGGTACCTACAATGAGCAGTTCTTC.

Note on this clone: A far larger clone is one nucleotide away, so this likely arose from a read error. CDR3 sequence reads: CASSKGTEAFF. The CDR3 DNA is TGTGCCAGCAGTAAGGGCACTGAAGCTTTCTTT. This chain links TRBV25-1 with TRBJ1-1; D not certain. The ends were cut back, 5 bases at V and 4 bases at J, with 5 bases in the middle. This CDR3 has 11 residues. The V gene's germline CDR1 is MGHDK and CDR2 SYGVNS.

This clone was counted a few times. The CDR3 loop is CASNQGQPQHF. The CDR3 DNA reads TGTGCCAGCAACCAAGGGCAGCCCCAGCATTTT. This chain links TRBV6-5 with TRBJ1-5, with D unresolved. The ends were cut back, 7 bases at V and 7 bases at J, with 8 bases in the middle. CDR3 size: 11 residues. The germline CDR1 and CDR2 sequences are MNHEY and SVGAGI.

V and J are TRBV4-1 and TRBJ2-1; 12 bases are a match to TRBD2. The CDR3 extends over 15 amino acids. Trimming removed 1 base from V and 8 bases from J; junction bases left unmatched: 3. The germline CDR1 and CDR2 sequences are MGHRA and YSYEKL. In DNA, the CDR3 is TGCGCCAGCAGCCAAGGGCCTAGCGGGAGGGATGAGCAGTTCTTC. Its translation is CASSQGPSGRDEQFF.

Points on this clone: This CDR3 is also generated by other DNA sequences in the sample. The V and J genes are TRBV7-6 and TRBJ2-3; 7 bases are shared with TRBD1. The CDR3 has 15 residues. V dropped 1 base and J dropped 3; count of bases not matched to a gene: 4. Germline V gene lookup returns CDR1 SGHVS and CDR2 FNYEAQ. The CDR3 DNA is TGTGCCAGCAGCTTAGTAGGGGGCGGTACAGATACGCAGTATTTT. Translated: CASSLVGGGTDTQYF.

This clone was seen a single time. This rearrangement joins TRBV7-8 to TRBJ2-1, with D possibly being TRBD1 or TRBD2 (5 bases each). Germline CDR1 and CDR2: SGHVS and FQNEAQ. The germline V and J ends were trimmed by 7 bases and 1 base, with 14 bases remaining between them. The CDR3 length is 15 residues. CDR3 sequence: CASISGTGSYNEQFF. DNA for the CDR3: TGTGCCAGCATATCCGGGACCGGTTCCTACAATGAGCAGTTCTTC.

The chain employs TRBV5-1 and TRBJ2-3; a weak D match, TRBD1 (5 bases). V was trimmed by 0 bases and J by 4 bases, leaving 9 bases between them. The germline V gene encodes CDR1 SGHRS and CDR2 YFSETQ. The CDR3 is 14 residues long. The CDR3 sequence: CASSLGLQADTQYF. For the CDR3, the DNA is TGCGCCAGCAGCTTGGGGTTACAGGCAGATACGCAGTATTTT.

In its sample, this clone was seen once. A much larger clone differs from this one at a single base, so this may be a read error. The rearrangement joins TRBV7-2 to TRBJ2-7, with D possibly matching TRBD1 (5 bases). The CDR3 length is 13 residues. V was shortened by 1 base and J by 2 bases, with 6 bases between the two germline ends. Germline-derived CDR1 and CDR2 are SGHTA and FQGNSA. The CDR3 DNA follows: TGTGCCAGCAGCTTAGAGGGGACCTACGAGCAGTACTTC. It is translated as CASSLEGTYEQYF. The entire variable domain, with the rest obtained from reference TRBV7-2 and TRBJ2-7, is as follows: GAGVSQSPSNKVTEKGKDVELRCDPISGHTALYWYRQSLGQGLEFLIYFQGNSAPDKSGLPSDRFSAERTGGSVSTLTIQRTQQEDSAVYLCASSLEGTYEQYFGPGTRLTVT.

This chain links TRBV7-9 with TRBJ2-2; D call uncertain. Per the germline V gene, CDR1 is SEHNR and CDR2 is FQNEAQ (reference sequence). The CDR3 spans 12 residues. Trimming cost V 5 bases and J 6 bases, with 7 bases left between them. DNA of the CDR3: TGTGCCAGCAGCCCTGGTCCCGGGGAGCTGTTTTTT. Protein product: CASSPGPGELFF.

The CDR3 here is CASSPYPDTQYF. CDR3 sequence (DNA): TGTGCCAGCAGCCCTTACCCAGATACGCAGTATTTT. The rearrangement links TRBV11-2 to TRBJ2-3; no definite D call. This CDR3 has 12 amino acids. Germline V lookup: CDR1 SGHAT, CDR2 FQNNGV. V shed 5 bases and J shed 4 bases, with 7 bases lying between them.

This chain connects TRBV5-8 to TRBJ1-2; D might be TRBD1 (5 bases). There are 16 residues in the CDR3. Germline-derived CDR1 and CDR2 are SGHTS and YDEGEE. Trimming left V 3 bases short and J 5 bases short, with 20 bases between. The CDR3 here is CASSSTLQVRAYGYTF. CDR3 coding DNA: TGTGCCAGCAGCTCGACACTACAGGTCCGGGCGTATGGCTACACCTTC.